This TCR beta chain was recovered during a study of shared clonotypes between healthy human individuals. Whole-study context: The cohort had a couple of women and a few men, ages 18 to 49.

Overall study findings and caveats: The sampled material consisted only of blood, and tissue repertoires are likely to differ. Sharing across several donors was seen in approximately 5.2% of naive CD4 clonotypes.

Assay: immunoSEQ multiplex PCR; the TCRdb copy retains only in-frame clones and omits some. The table shows 2.3 million or so clones, with more than 85% occurring only once. CD4+ cell separation produced CD45RA+ naive and CD45RA-negative memory subsets. About this clone: As yet, its antigen is unknown.

Sequenced sample: naive CD4+ T cells from PBMCs. The subset here: CD45RA+ positively selected. The clonotype originates from a man younger than 30 in good health. Some clones in this sample may be carry-over from other donors' samples.

CDR3: CASSVGLWENNEQFF. The CDR3 DNA is TGTGCCAGCAGCGTAGGTTTATGGGAAAACAATGAGCAGTTCTTC. The V and J genes are TRBV9 and TRBJ2-1; D gene uncertain. CDR3 length: 15 residues. The ends were cut back, 0 bases at V and 5 bases at J, with 12 bases in the middle. Looked up from germline, CDR1 is SGDLS and CDR2 is YYNGEE.